The 8 T cell receptor beta chains in this list originate from one sample, sequenced in a study of OX40 agonist ivuxolimab in advanced cancers. Clones were read by immunoSEQ multiplex PCR, and TCRdb kept only the in-frame ones, dropping some. The data show around 100,000 clones, around nine tenths seen once. The source was CD4+ or CD8+ T cells sorted from blood, collected in a trial of the OX40 agonist ivuxolimab. The receptors were sampled from an adult with an advanced solid tumor such as melanoma, head and neck, liver or kidney cancer.

This rearrangement joins TRBV6-5 to TRBJ2-7; D not certain. This CDR3 has 15 residues. CDR1 MNHEY and CDR2 SVGAGI come from the germline V gene. V lost 5 bases, J lost 2 bases, and 16 bases lay in between. CDR3 amino acids: CASSAVHPRPYEQYF. CDR3 bases: TGTGCCAGCAGTGCCGTTCACCCTAGGCCCTACGAGCAGTACTTC.

The V gene is TRBV11-2, the J gene TRBJ2-1; 8 nucleotides line up with TRBD2. J was trimmed by 5 bases and V by 1 base; bases with no gene match: 7. The CDR3 totals 16 residues. Germline loops: CDR1 SGHAT, CDR2 FQNNGV. CDR3 in amino acids: CASSLVGRGAHNEQFF. CDR3 nucleotides: TGTGCCAGCAGCTTAGTGGGGCGGGGGGCACACAATGAGCAGTTCTTC.

This clone was seen a handful of times. The V gene is TRBV27, the J gene TRBJ1-2; D may be TRBD1 (5 bases). The CDR3 is made up of 13 amino acids. V was cut by 5 bases and J by 8 bases, with 15 bases left in between. Germline lookup yields CDR1 MNHEY and CDR2 SMNVEV (reference sequence). The CDR3 loop reads CASSLRGPSGYTF. The CDR3 coding sequence is TGTGCCAGCAGTCTTAGGGGCCCGTCGGGCTACACCTTC.

This rearrangement joins TRBV7-9 to TRBJ2-2, with D possibly matching TRBD1 (6 bases). Germline V gene data show CDR1 as SEHNR and CDR2 as FQNEAQ (reference sequence). V lost 5 bases to trimming and J lost 0 bases, with 13 bases between them. The CDR3 contains 16 residues. CDR3 in amino acids: CASSPRGRANTGELFF. The CDR3 DNA sequence: TGTGCCAGCAGCCCCAGGGGACGGGCGAACACCGGGGAGCTGTTTTTT. The full variable domain, with the rest looked up from reference TRBV7-9 and TRBJ2-2, is DTGVSQNPRHKITKRGQNVTFRCDPISEHNRLYWYRQTLGQGPEFLTYFQNEAQLEKSRLLSDRFSAERPKGSFSTLEIQRTEQGDSAMYLCASSPRGRANTGELFFGEGSRLTVL.

The chain carries TRBV6-5 and TRBJ1-1, with 7 bases that match TRBD1. CDR1 MNHEY and CDR2 SVGAGI come from the germline V gene. V gave up 4 bases and J gave up 7 bases; unmatched junction bases: 6. The CDR3 is 13 residues long. The DNA of the CDR3 is TGTGCCAGCAGTTTACCAGACAGGGATGAAGCTTTCTTT. It translates to CASSLPDRDEAFF.

The chain carries TRBV6-6 and TRBJ1-5; D unclear. Germline loops: CDR1 MNHNY, CDR2 SVGAGI (reference sequence). Trimming took off 6 bases at V and 5 bases at J, with 17 bases between the two ends. The CDR3 length is 15 residues. This CDR3 reads CASSLLTRVDQPQHF. The CDR3 DNA is TGTGCCAGCAGCCTCCTGACTAGGGTCGATCAGCCCCAGCATTTT.

The chain's CDR3 is CASSPDRVNTGELFF. The CDR3 coding sequence is TGTGCCAGCAGCCCGGACAGGGTGAACACCGGGGAGCTGTTTTTT. This chain links TRBV7-3 with TRBJ2-2; 8 bases align to TRBD1. V dropped 5 bases and J dropped 1; count of bases not matched to a gene: 3. Germline-derived CDR1 and CDR2 are SGHTA and FQGTGA. CDR3 size: 15 residues.

Only one count was recorded for this clone. This chain links TRBV10-1 with TRBJ2-5; 13 bases match TRBD2. The V and J ends lost 6 bases and 11 bases, in that order; junction bases with no gene match: 9. This CDR3 contains 14 residues. Germline values: CDR1 WNHNN, CDR2 SYGVQD (reference sequence). The CDR3 DNA is TGCGCCAGCAGCTCCGGGACTAGCGGGATTATGCAGTACTTC. Translated: CASSSGTSGIMQYF.